One sample yielded the 2 T cell receptor beta chains listed below, sequenced in a study of CD8 T cells in Susac syndrome. Random-hexamer reverse transcription was applied to about 0.45 to 1 ug RNA. TCRdb called the immunoSEQ multiplex PCR reads again in MiXCR, with one record for every CDR3 protein. Of 210,000 or so distinct CDR3 sequences in the sample, approximately 94% were seen once. The sequenced material came from CD4+ T cells from PBMCs. The receptor source for this set is a human donor with Susac syndrome.

V gene TRBV20-1 combines with J gene TRBJ2-5; 10 bases align to TRBD2. The CDR3 contains 16 residues. Looked up from germline, CDR1 is DFQATT and CDR2 is SNEGSKA (reference sequence). V shed 2 bases and J 4 bases; nucleotides not matched to a gene: 10. The DNA for the CDR3 is TGCAGTGCTAGATCGAGCGGGGGGGCCGCGGGAGAGACCCAGTACTTC. It codes for CSARSSGGAAGETQYF.

The chain joins TRBV6-4 to TRBJ2-6, with D maybe TRBD2 (5 bases). The CDR3 extends over 16 amino acids. V was trimmed by 6 bases and J by 4 bases, leaving 16 bases between them. The germline V gene has CDR1 MRHNA and CDR2 SNTAGT. The CDR3 spells CASSPRGRGGANVLTF. The CDR3 DNA reads TGTGCCAGCAGCCCCAGAGGGCGAGGAGGGGCCAACGTCCTGACTTTC.